This TCR beta chain came from a study of blood T cell repertoires in COVID-19. In the study's own analysis: Using reference gene primer amplification, nucleated cell counts were estimated. Sequenced by immunoSEQ multiplex PCR; TCRdb stores in-frame clones only, minus some. Clonal size and the V and J genes are those of that table, whereas D and trimming came from the DNA. Of 290,000 or so clones listed, around 91% are singletons. The CDR3 runs 13 residues. After removal of 9 bases from V and 5 bases from J, the junction contained 6 bases not matched to a gene. Germline-derived CDR1 and CDR2 are KGHDR and SFDVKD. In this sample, this clone turned up a few times.

V gene TRBV24-1 combines with J gene TRBJ1-2, with 9 bases aligning to TRBD1. The sample taken for sequencing was PBMCs or T cells enriched from blood (not recorded which). The receptor was isolated from a woman in her late teens or twenties with acute COVID-19. This chain's CDR3 is CATQGQGNYGYTF. CDR3 in DNA: TGTGCCACCCAAGGACAGGGGAATTATGGCTACACCTTC.